The 20 T cell receptor beta chains below all came from one sample that was sequenced in a study of blood T cell repertoires in COVID-19. Clones were sequenced by immunoSEQ multiplex PCR, and TCRdb holds only the in-frame ones, with some missing. The table shows some 300,000 clones, with 88% occurring only once. Sequencing used PBMCs or T cells enriched from blood (not recorded which). These receptors were collected from a woman aged 55-70 years in a cohort exposed to, infected with or recovered from COVID-19 (not recorded which).

This clone was detected only once. CDR3 residues: CASSSGLAGYTDTQYF. CDR3 nucleotide sequence: TGTGCCAGCAGCTCGGGACTAGCGGGATACACAGATACGCAGTATTTT. The V call is TRBV7-3, the J call TRBJ2-3; 13 bases are a match to TRBD2. The V segment lost 4 bases and the J segment 2 bases; nucleotides outside the gene matches: 3. CDR3 length: 16 amino acids. Germline V lookup: CDR1 SGHTA, CDR2 FQGTGA.

The chain combines TRBV7-3 with TRBJ2-2; D might be TRBD2 (6 bases). The V gene's germline CDR1 is SGHTA and CDR2 FQGTGA. V was trimmed by 4 bases and J by 5 bases, leaving 8 bases between them. The CDR3 sequence is 13 residues long. The CDR3 spells CASSSGTTGELFF. Written as DNA, the CDR3 is TGTGCCAGCAGCTCGGGGACTACCGGGGAGCTGTTTTTT.

This clone was detected a few times. This chain joins TRBV19 and TRBJ1-1; D might be TRBD1 (5 bases). Germline V gene lookup returns CDR1 LNHDA and CDR2 SQIVND (reference sequence). CDR3 size: 13 residues. V was trimmed by 8 bases and J by 1 base, leaving 11 bases between them. The chain's CDR3 is CASGWGGNTEAFF. CDR3 in DNA: TGTGCCAGTGGTTGGGGGGGGAACACTGAAGCTTTCTTT.

The rearrangement links TRBV5-1 to TRBJ2-2; 9 bases agree with TRBD2. Looked up from germline, CDR1 is SGHRS and CDR2 is YFSETQ. The length of the CDR3 is 16 residues. Losses at the gene ends were 7 bases for V and 5 bases for J; bases not matched to a gene: 12. Here the CDR3 DNA reads TGCGCCAGCCTATCAATAGCGGGAGTCGAAACCGGGGAGCTGTTTTTT. Translating gives CASLSIAGVETGELFF.

The rearrangement joins TRBV5-1 to TRBJ2-1, with 12 bases lining up with TRBD2. Germline values: CDR1 SGHRS, CDR2 YFSETQ. V shed 6 bases and J 5 bases; nucleotides not matched to a gene: 6. CDR3 length equals 15 residues. The CDR3 spells CASIWTSGANNEQFF. The CDR3 DNA reads as TGCGCCAGCATCTGGACTAGCGGGGCTAACAATGAGCAGTTCTTC.

The V gene is TRBV5-1, the J gene TRBJ2-2; TRBD1 matches at 7 bases. The CDR3 spans 18 residues. Germline assignment: CDR1 SGHRS and CDR2 YFSETQ. Trimming removed 2 bases from V and 5 bases from J; junction bases left unmatched: 15. This CDR3 reads CASSFSPKGGMGTGELFF. CDR3 sequence (DNA): TGCGCCAGCAGCTTTAGCCCTAAAGGGGGCATGGGTACCGGGGAGCTGTTTTTT. Together with reference TRBV5-1 and TRBJ2-2, the CDR3 gives the full variable domain: KAGVTQTPRYLIKTRGQQVTLSCSPISGHRSVSWYQQTPGQGLQFLFEYFSETQRNKGNFPGRFSGRQFSNSRSEMNVSTLELGDSALYLCASSFSPKGGMGTGELFFGEGSRLTVL.

The chain carries TRBV6-6 and TRBJ1-2, with 8 nucleotides matching TRBD1. V was clipped by 7 bases and J by 7 bases; unmatched bases: 8. The CDR3 covers 13 residues. Germline CDR1 and CDR2: MNHNY and SVGAGI (reference sequence). The chain's CDR3 is CASTTDRAGGYTF. The DNA for the CDR3 is TGTGCCAGCACCACGGACAGGGCTGGTGGCTACACCTTC.

The J gene is TRBJ2-7, the V gene TRBV5-4; D ambiguous. The germline V gene encodes CDR1 SGHNT and CDR2 YYREEE (reference sequence). V gave up 0 bases and J gave up 4 bases, with 5 bases separating them. CDR3 length: 12 residues. CDR3 DNA: TGTGCCAGCAGCTTGGGCAGGTACGAGCAGTACTTC. It specifies CASSLGRYEQYF.

There are a few counts of this clone. The rearrangement joins TRBV5-1 to TRBJ1-4, with 8 bases matching TRBD1. V lost 2 bases, J lost 8 bases, and 8 bases stayed unmatched. CDR1 is SGHRS, CDR2 YFSETQ, per germline. The CDR3 is 15 amino acids. The CDR3 sequence is CASSFVRGRSEKLFF. In nucleotides, the CDR3 is TGCGCCAGCAGCTTTGTCAGGGGGCGCAGCGAAAAACTGTTTTTT.

CDR3 residues: CSATEDYGYTF. For the CDR3, the DNA is TGCAGTGCTACGGAGGACTATGGCTACACCTTC. The chain employs TRBV20-1 and TRBJ1-2; D gene unclear. The CDR3 has 11 residues. The V gene's germline CDR1 is DFQATT and CDR2 SNEGSKA (reference sequence). V gave up 4 bases and J gave up 3 bases, with 6 bases separating them.

This clone has more than one count but fewer than ten. The chain carries TRBV5-1 and TRBJ2-7; 12 bases line up with TRBD2. This CDR3 has 17 residues. V lost 5 bases, J lost 3 bases, and 12 bases stayed unmatched. Germline V lookup: CDR1 SGHRS, CDR2 YFSETQ. The CDR3 sequence is CASSPRPRLAGDYEQYF. DNA for the CDR3: TGCGCCAGCAGTCCCAGGCCAAGACTAGCGGGAGACTACGAGCAGTACTTC.

This clone has a single count. V gene TRBV6-5 combines with J gene TRBJ2-2, with a weak D call TRBD1 (6 bases). This CDR3 is built from 13 residues. Trimming took off 8 bases at V and 4 bases at J, with 11 bases between the two ends. Germline V gene lookup returns CDR1 MNHEY and CDR2 SVGAGI. CDR3 sequence reads: CASYRVGTGELFF. The DNA for the CDR3 is TGTGCCAGCTACAGGGTAGGCACCGGGGAGCTGTTTTTT.

The chain carries TRBV9 and TRBJ2-3; 8 bases agree with TRBD2. Germline loops: CDR1 SGDLS, CDR2 YYNGEE. V shed 0 bases and J 2 bases; nucleotides not matched to a gene: 2. This CDR3 has 15 residues. For the CDR3, the DNA is TGTGCCAGCAGCGTAGCTAGCGGGTTCACAGATACGCAGTATTTT. Amino acid sequence: CASSVASGFTDTQYF.

The V gene is TRBV27, the J gene TRBJ2-7; D is unclear. CDR3 length: 14 residues. The V end lost 7 bases, the J end lost 2 bases, and 15 bases lay between the germline ends. Germline lookup yields CDR1 MNHEY and CDR2 SMNVEV (reference sequence). The CDR3 region is CASKMPGLPYEQYF. The CDR3 DNA reads as TGTGCCAGCAAGATGCCGGGTCTGCCCTACGAGCAGTACTTC.

The chain is built from TRBV5-8 and TRBJ2-7; TRBD2 aligns across 11 bases. This CDR3 region has 18 residues. Germline-derived CDR1 and CDR2 are SGHTS and YDEGEE. Trimming removed 6 bases from V and 0 bases from J; junction bases left unmatched: 14. The DNA for the CDR3 is TGTGCCAGCATCGACGGGACTGCGGGACTAGCGGTCTCCTACGAGCAGTACTTC. Its translation is CASIDGTAGLAVSYEQYF.

This chain connects TRBV28 to TRBJ1-4; 8 bases align to TRBD1. Unmatched junction bases numbered 7, after V lost 6 bases and J lost 4 bases. Germline V gene data show CDR1 as MDHEN and CDR2 as SYDVKM. The CDR3 loop spans 15 amino acids. CDR3 protein: CASSPGGRSNEKLFF. The CDR3 DNA sequence: TGTGCCAGCAGCCCAGGGGGCAGGAGTAATGAAAAACTGTTTTTT.

This clone was seen only a few times. CDR3 sequence (DNA): TGTGCCAGCAGCGCCCAGCGGGAAGATGAGCAGTTCTTC. Its protein product is CASSAQREDEQFF. The V call is TRBV11-1, the J call TRBJ2-1; 7 bases agree with TRBD2. There are 13 residues in the CDR3. V lost 5 bases, J lost 8 bases, and 6 bases stayed unmatched. In germline, CDR1 is SGHAT, CDR2 FQDESV (reference sequence).

The chain is built from TRBV3-1 (or the pseudogene TRBV3-2) and TRBJ1-4; 9 nucleotides agree with TRBD1. CDR1 is LGHDT and CDR2 is YNNKEL in the germline V gene (reference sequence). The CDR3 is made up of 17 amino acids. V lost 0 bases, J lost 6 bases, and 8 bases stayed unmatched. Written as DNA, the CDR3 is TGTGCCAGCAGCCAAGAGGGACAGGGTACAGTTCATGAAAAACTGTTTTTT. Translation: CASSQEGQGTVHEKLFF.

V usage is TRBV7-9 and J usage is TRBJ1-4; TRBD1 is a possible D gene (6 bases). Germline lookup yields CDR1 SEHNR and CDR2 FQNEAQ (reference sequence). The CDR3 is 17 amino acids. Trimming cost V 0 bases and J 7 bases, with 18 bases left between them. For the CDR3, the DNA is TGTGCCAGCAGCTTAGCTCCCCAGGGGATGAGCGGTGAAAAACTGTTTTTT. It yields the protein CASSLAPQGMSGEKLFF.

The chain couples TRBV7-9 to TRBJ2-7; maybe TRBD1 (6 bases). The ends were cut back, 4 bases at V and 3 bases at J, with 10 bases in the middle. The CDR3 covers 13 residues. In germline, CDR1 is SEHNR, CDR2 FQNEAQ (reference sequence). CDR3 in amino acids: CASSYRDNYEQYF. The CDR3 bases are TGTGCCAGCAGCTACCGGGACAACTACGAGCAGTACTTC.